The T cell receptor beta chain under discussion was sequenced for a study of shared clonotypes between healthy human individuals. Splitting the CD4+ cells yielded a CD45RA+ naive subset and a CD45RA-negative memory subset. TCRdb's table, derived via immunoSEQ multiplex PCR, lists solely in-frame clones and lacks some. The table records roughly 1.4 million clones, around 98.5% of them present only once. V lost 7 bases, J lost 0 bases, and 16 bases lay in between. This CDR3 has 15 residues. Germline CDR1 is LNHDA and CDR2 is SQIVND (reference sequence). The gene calls are TRBV19 and TRBJ2-7, with a weak D call TRBD2 (6 bases). The sequenced material came from naive CD4+ T cells sorted from blood. The subset here: CD45RA+ positively selected. This TCR was recovered from a man aged 30 to 45 in good health. CDR3 sequence (DNA): TGTGCCAGTAAGGTTGGGGACTTTCCCTCCTACGAGCAGTACTTC. It yields the protein CASKVGDFPSYEQYF.